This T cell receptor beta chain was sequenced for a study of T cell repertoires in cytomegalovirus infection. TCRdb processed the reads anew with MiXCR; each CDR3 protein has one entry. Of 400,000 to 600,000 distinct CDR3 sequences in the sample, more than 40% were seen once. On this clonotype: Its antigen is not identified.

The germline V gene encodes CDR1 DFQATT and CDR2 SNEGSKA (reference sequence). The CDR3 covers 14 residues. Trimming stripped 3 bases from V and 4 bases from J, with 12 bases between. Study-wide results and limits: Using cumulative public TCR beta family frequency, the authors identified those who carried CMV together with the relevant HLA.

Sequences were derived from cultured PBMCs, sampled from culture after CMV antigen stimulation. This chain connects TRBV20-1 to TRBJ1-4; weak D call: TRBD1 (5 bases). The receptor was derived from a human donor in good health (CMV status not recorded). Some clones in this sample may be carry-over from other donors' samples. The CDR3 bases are TGCAGTGCTAGCCGGACACGGCTTAATGAAAAACTGTTTTTT. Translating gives CSASRTRLNEKLFF.